The present T cell receptor (beta chain) was sequenced within a study of OX40 agonist ivuxolimab in advanced cancers. Notes on the study in general: Both CD4+ and CD8+ T cell populations in blood had undergone clonal expansion by week 6 at 0.1 to 3.0 mg/kg.

Germline V gives CDR1 SGDLS, CDR2 YYNGEE. Trimming took off 4 bases at V and 10 bases at J, with 24 bases between the two ends. This CDR3 has 15 amino acids. Only in-frame clones appear in the TCRdb table, and some are missing; sequencing was by immunoSEQ multiplex PCR. The sample yields 70,000 or so clones, almost 90% seen once. This clone occurred once. Its cognate antigen is unknown. The rearrangement uses TRBV9 and TRBJ2-7; the D is unclear. The sample was CD4+ or CD8+ T cells sorted from blood, taken in a trial of the OX40 agonist ivuxolimab. This receptor was obtained from an adult with an advanced solid tumor such as melanoma, head and neck, liver or kidney cancer. The CDR3 DNA reads as TGTGCCAGCAGCATTGGCAGTGTTGGGATTGAAGAACAGTACTTC. This translates into CASSIGSVGIEEQYF.